This TCR beta chain is from a study of cytomegalovirus exposure and HLA in healthy donors. PCR involved 60 Vbeta and 13 Jbeta primers. Libraries were prepared by immunoSEQ multiplex PCR; TCRdb keeps only in-frame clonotypes and omits some of them. The table lists 65,000 to 85,000 clones, about 78% of them singletons, with 8% to 9.5% in the top ten. Trimming removed 5 bases at V and 9 bases at J, with 13 bases between. The germline CDR1 and CDR2 sequences are SEHNR and FQNEAQ (reference sequence). This CDR3 has 12 residues. The chain has TRBV7-9 and TRBJ1-1; TRBD1 is a possible D gene (5 bases). The sample consisted of PBMCs. This clonotype was obtained from a woman aged 40 to 50 in good health and CMV-seropositive. CDR3 in DNA: TGTGCCAGCAGCCCCGACAGCTCTAAAGCTTTCTTT. The encoded protein is CASSPDSSKAFF.